These T cell receptor beta chains were read from a single sample in a study of T cell responses to AZD1222 COVID-19 vaccine. The table came from immunoSEQ multiplex PCR; TCRdb's copy has only in-frame clones and leaves some out. The table has 150,000 to 200,000 clones, around 92% seen once. Specimen: peripheral blood, collected on day 0 of AZD1222 vaccination. The receptors originated from an adult in good health. Both conserved end residues are part of each CDR3. The D gene is left open where the match is weak. The listing skips clone size in some rows; elsewhere it reads once, few, many or a size class.

clone_size	d_call	v_call	j_call	cdr3_nt	cdr3_aa
.	TRBD1	TRBV6-2/TRBV6-3	TRBJ1-2	TGTGCCAGCAGTCGGGACAGCCTCGGGAACTATGGCTACACCTTC	CASSRDSLGNYGYTF
few	TRBD1	TRBV4-2	TRBJ1-2	TGTGCCAGCAGCCAAGATGGAACAGGGGGCTCCCTTGGTGGCTACACCTTC	CASSQDGTGGSLGGYTF
.	TRBD2	TRBV27	TRBJ2-7	TGTGCCAGCAGTTTAGGACTAGCGCAATACGAGCAGTACTTC	CASSLGLAQYEQYF
.	TRBD1	TRBV2	TRBJ2-7	TGTGCCAGCAGTGAGGGACAGGGAAACTACGAGCAGTACTTC	CASSEGQGNYEQYF
.	TRBD1	TRBV7-3	TRBJ1-5	TGTGCCAGCAGCTTAAGCCCCAGGGACAGGGGGATTTGCAATCAGCCCCAGCATTTT	CASSLSPRDRGICNQPQHF
.	.	TRBV5-4	TRBJ2-3	TGTGCCAGCAGCTTGGGCATAAGTGGCACAGATACGCAGTATTTT	CASSLGISGTDTQYF
once	.	TRBV9	TRBJ1-1	TGTGCCAGCAGCGTAGGCCTTATGAACACTGAAGCTTTCTTT	CASSVGLMNTEAFF
.	.	TRBV6-2/TRBV6-3	TRBJ1-5	TGTGCCAGCAGTGGGTTTGGCAATCAGCCCCAGCATTTT	CASSGFGNQPQHF
.	.	TRBV7-9	TRBJ2-3	TGTGCCAGCAGCTTATATCTGGGACCCAGCACAGATACGCAGTATTTT	CASSLYLGPSTDTQYF
.	.	TRBV5-4	TRBJ1-4	TGTGCCAGCAGCCCGGACCTGAATGAAAAACTGTTTTTT	CASSPDLNEKLFF
.	.	TRBV3-1/TRBV3-2	TRBJ2-7	TGTGCCAGCAGCCATGACGCCTACGAGCAGTACTTC	CASSHDAYEQYF
once	.	TRBV6-2/TRBV6-3	TRBJ1-2	TGTGCCAGCAGTTACCAGGACGGGTATGGCTACACCTTC	CASSYQDGYGYTF
.	.	TRBV6-2/TRBV6-3	TRBJ1-5	TGTGCCAGCAGTTACTCGAACAGCAATCAGCCCCAGCATTTT	CASSYSNSNQPQHF
.	TRBD1	TRBV19	TRBJ1-2	TGTGCCAGTATCCACAGGGGGACCTATGGCTACACCTTC	CASIHRGTYGYTF
.	TRBD2	TRBV9	TRBJ2-1	TGTGCCAGCAGCGTAGCGACTAGCGGGTACAATGAGCAGTTCTTC	CASSVATSGYNEQFF
.	.	TRBV7-9	TRBJ2-2	TGTGCCAGCAGCTTCGTTCTTCAAGGGGCGAACACCGGGGAGCTGTTTTTT	CASSFVLQGANTGELFF
.	TRBD1	TRBV2	TRBJ1-4	TGTGCCAGCAGATCGACAGGGTTTAATGAAAAACTGTTTTTT	CASRSTGFNEKLFF
.	.	TRBV7-2	TRBJ1-2	TGTGCCAGCAGCTCCATTCGGAGGGGTGGCTACACCTTC	CASSSIRRGGYTF
.	.	TRBV19	TRBJ1-1	TGTGCCAGTAGTATAGGGATCCAGGGTAGGAACACTGAAGCTTTCTTT	CASSIGIQGRNTEAFF
.	TRBD1	TRBV7-9	TRBJ1-1	TGTGCCAGCAGCCCTAGACAGGGGCAGAACACTGAAGCTTTCTTT	CASSPRQGQNTEAFF
.	TRBD2	TRBV7-3	TRBJ2-3	TGTGCCAGCAGCTTAATCCCCCGGGGGGGGAGCACAGATACGCAGTATTTT	CASSLIPRGGSTDTQYF
.	.	TRBV6-6	TRBJ1-1	TGTGCCAGCAGTTTCTCAGGGAGTAACACTGAAGCTTTCTTT	CASSFSGSNTEAFF
.	.	TRBV4-1	TRBJ2-5	TGCGCCAGCAGCCAAGTGACAGCCCAAGGGGCCCAGTACTTC	CASSQVTAQGAQYF
.	.	TRBV30	TRBJ1-1	TGTGCCTGGAGTGTACTTAGGACAAACACTGAAGCTTTCTTT	CAWSVLRTNTEAFF
.	TRBD2	TRBV6-1	TRBJ2-1	TGTGCCAGCAGTGAGACGAGGGAGGGAGGGCAGTTCTTC	CASSETREGGQFF
.	TRBD1	TRBV4-2	TRBJ1-4	TGTGCCAGCAGCCAAGAGAACAGGGGTAATGAAAAACTGTTTTTT	CASSQENRGNEKLFF
.	.	TRBV6-5	TRBJ1-2	TGTGCCAGCAGAGCAGGCGTCCTCTATGGCTACACCTTC	CASRAGVLYGYTF
few	TRBD1	TRBV24-1	TRBJ1-5	TGTGCCACCAGTGCGACAGGGAAAGGCAATCAGCCCCAGCATTTT	CATSATGKGNQPQHF
.	.	TRBV5-5	TRBJ1-2	TGTGCCAGCAGCTTGAGTCACAGGGCCCCTAGGAGTGGCTACACCTTC	CASSLSHRAPRSGYTF
.	TRBD1	TRBV9	TRBJ1-2	TGTGCCAGCAGCGTAAGGGGACAGGGGGGTGGCTACACCTTC	CASSVRGQGGGYTF
.	.	TRBV25-1	TRBJ2-5	TGTGCCAGCAGTGTCAGCCAAGAGACCCAGTACTTC	CASSVSQETQYF
.	.	TRBV5-1	TRBJ2-7	TGCGCCAGCAGCTTGTATGGGGGCTGGTACGAGCAGTACTTC	CASSLYGGWYEQYF
.	TRBD1	TRBV6-1	TRBJ1-1	TGTGCCAGCAGTGAATACGCCTATGGACAGGGCCGTGAAGCTTTCTTT	CASSEYAYGQGREAFF
.	TRBD1	TRBV6-2/TRBV6-3	TRBJ1-5	TGTGCCAGCAGTTACCCCCAGACAGGGCGGAATCAGCCCCAGCATTTT	CASSYPQTGRNQPQHF